These T cell receptor beta chains were read from a single sample in a study of blood T cell repertoires in COVID-19. Here immunoSEQ multiplex PCR was the method, and the copy in TCRdb shows in-frame clones only, minus some. The data contain approximately 110,000 clones, around 74% of them singletons. The sequenced sample consisted of peripheral blood. These receptors were taken from a woman between 65 and 79 years old with acute or convalescent COVID-19. Both conserved end residues are part of each CDR3. A D gene is named only where the DNA matches it firmly. Clone size is shown for a subset of rows, as once, few, many or a class of expanded clone.

v_call	clone_size	j_call	d_call	cdr3_aa	cdr3_nt
TRBV9	few	TRBJ2-7	.	CASSAQGWGYEQYF	TGTGCCAGCAGCGCACAGGGTTGGGGCTACGAGCAGTACTTC
TRBV6-5	.	TRBJ1-5	.	CASLGEGGVQPQHF	TGTGCCAGCCTAGGAGAAGGGGGAGTTCAGCCCCAGCATTTT
TRBV5-1	.	TRBJ2-5	.	CASSLVSLQETQYF	TGCGCCAGCAGCTTGGTTAGCCTACAAGAGACCCAGTACTTC
TRBV6-1	.	TRBJ1-5	TRBD1	CASSGVQGVRDQPQHF	TGTGCCAGCAGTGGAGTGCAGGGGGTCAGAGATCAGCCCCAGCATTTT
TRBV21-1	.	TRBJ1-5	.	CASSLSLSRRENQPQHF	TGTGCCAGCAGCCTATCCCTTTCCAGACGGGAAAATCAGCCCCAGCATTTT
TRBV6-5	.	TRBJ1-1	.	CASSYSLGTQNTEAFF	TGTGCCAGCAGTTACTCGTTGGGGACACAGAACACTGAAGCTTTCTTT
TRBV11-2	.	TRBJ2-3	.	CASSLALGVFRSTDTQYF	TGTGCCAGCAGCTTAGCCCTAGGGGTTTTTAGGAGCACAGATACGCAGTATTTT
TRBV5-8	.	TRBJ1-3	.	CASSFSGGNTIYF	TGTGCCAGCAGCTTCTCGGGGGGAAACACCATATATTTT
TRBV12-3/TRBV12-4	.	TRBJ1-1	.	CASRDSMNTEAFF	TGTGCCAGCAGGGACAGCATGAACACTGAAGCTTTCTTT
TRBV19	.	TRBJ2-1	.	CASSITGPFSGTYEQFF	TGTGCCAGTAGTATCACTGGCCCCTTCAGCGGTACGTATGAGCAGTTCTTC
TRBV18	few	TRBJ1-1	.	CASSFQSDNTEAFF	TGTGCCAGCTCATTCCAGTCAGATAACACTGAAGCTTTCTTT
TRBV10-3	.	TRBJ1-6	.	CATGGPGGLRENSPLHF	TGTGCCACCGGTGGGCCTGGAGGGCTCCGGGAAAATTCACCCCTCCACTTT
TRBV5-1	.	TRBJ1-2	.	CASSSDGGGYGYTF	TGCGCCAGCAGCAGTGACGGCGGGGGCTATGGCTACACCTTC
TRBV29-1	.	TRBJ2-1	TRBD2	CSVEGLAGVYNEQFF	TGCAGCGTTGAAGGGCTAGCGGGGGTCTACAATGAGCAGTTCTTC
TRBV7-2	.	TRBJ2-7	TRBD1	CASSRITGGEQYF	TGTGCCAGCAGCCGTATTACAGGGGGCGAGCAGTACTTC
TRBV30	.	TRBJ2-7	.	CAWSRGGSSSYEQYF	TGTGCCTGGAGCCGTGGGGGCAGTAGCTCCTACGAGCAGTACTTC
TRBV28	.	TRBJ1-5	.	CASSLWGGSNQPQHF	TGTGCCAGCAGTTTATGGGGGGGGAGCAATCAGCCCCAGCATTTT
TRBV29-1	.	TRBJ1-3	TRBD1	CSVDIGQGSGNTIYF	TGCAGCGTTGATATAGGACAGGGCTCTGGAAACACCATATATTTT
TRBV5-4	.	TRBJ2-1	TRBD1	CASSPSTGVSSNEQFF	TGTGCCAGCAGCCCCTCGACAGGGGTATCGTCCAATGAGCAGTTCTTC
TRBV5-1	few	TRBJ2-2	TRBD1	CASSAGQVLRTGELFF	TGCGCCAGCAGCGCGGGACAGGTGTTGAGGACCGGGGAGCTGTTTTTT
TRBV28	.	TRBJ2-1	.	CASGLYNEQFF	TGTGCCTCGGGACTTTACAATGAGCAGTTCTTC
TRBV11-2	.	TRBJ1-1	TRBD1	CASSERQGSNTEAFF	TGTGCCAGCAGCGAAAGACAGGGCTCGAACACTGAAGCTTTCTTT
TRBV12-3/TRBV12-4	.	TRBJ1-6	.	CASRPEQGLPLHF	TGTGCCAGCAGGCCCGAACAGGGTCTACCCCTCCACTTT
TRBV13	.	TRBJ1-3	TRBD1	CASSFLGQGAGNTIYF	TGTGCCAGCAGCTTCCTCGGACAGGGGGCCGGAAACACCATATATTTT
TRBV28	.	TRBJ2-7	.	CASSQQITYEQYF	TGTGCCAGCAGTCAACAGATTACCTACGAGCAGTACTTC
TRBV15	.	TRBJ1-3	.	CATSRDFVETHGDTIYF	TGTGCCACCAGCAGAGATTTCGTAGAAACACACGGGGACACCATATATTTT
TRBV11-2	.	TRBJ2-7	.	CASSPRQGGNYEQYF	TGTGCCAGCAGCCCTCGACAGGGAGGCAACTACGAGCAGTACTTC
TRBV4-1	.	TRBJ1-3	.	CASSQAIRAGNTIYF	TGCGCCAGCAGCCAAGCGATCCGAGCTGGAAACACCATATATTTT
TRBV6-5	.	TRBJ1-5	TRBD1	CASTPTGGSNQPQHF	TGTGCCAGCACCCCGACAGGGGGTAGCAATCAGCCCCAGCATTTT
TRBV25-1	.	TRBJ1-5	.	CASSETGFNQPQHF	TGTGCCAGCAGTGAGACAGGATTCAATCAGCCCCAGCATTTT
TRBV5-4	few	TRBJ2-1	.	CASSLAEVGNEQFF	TGTGCCAGCAGCTTGGCCGAGGTGGGCAATGAGCAGTTCTTC
TRBV6-5	.	TRBJ2-7	.	CASSYGGSITYEQYF	TGTGCCAGCAGTTACGGGGGGTCGATAACCTACGAGCAGTACTTC
TRBV9	.	TRBJ1-2	TRBD1	CASSVVAQGAPANYGYTF	TGTGCCAGCAGCGTAGTTGCACAGGGGGCGCCAGCTAACTATGGCTACACCTTC
TRBV7-6	.	TRBJ2-1	.	CASSLGDSSYNEQFF	TGTGCCAGCAGCTTAGGAGATAGCTCCTACAATGAGCAGTTCTTC
TRBV4-1	.	TRBJ1-1	TRBD1	CASSQRQGMNTEAFF	TGCGCCAGCAGCCAACGACAGGGGATGAACACTGAAGCTTTCTTT
TRBV2	few	TRBJ2-2	TRBD2	CASRRDQRGAGELFF	TGTGCCAGCAGGAGGGACCAGCGGGGTGCCGGGGAGCTGTTTTTT
TRBV5-1	.	TRBJ1-2	TRBD1	CASSGGTGSYGYTF	TGCGCCAGCAGCGGTGGGACAGGCAGCTATGGCTACACCTTC
TRBV19	many	TRBJ2-3	TRBD1	CASSPGTGAGDTQYF	TGTGCCAGTAGTCCCGGGACAGGGGCAGGAGATACGCAGTATTTT
TRBV19	.	TRBJ1-6	.	CASSIRPSPGGYNSPLHF	TGTGCCAGTAGTATCCGGCCTTCTCCCGGCGGCTATAATTCACCCCTCCACTTT
TRBV5-8	.	TRBJ1-5	TRBD1	CASSQTGVVGPQHF	TGTGCCAGCAGCCAAACAGGGGTGGTTGGGCCCCAGCATTTT
TRBV6-2/TRBV6-3	.	TRBJ2-1	.	CASSYGRTGPEQFF	TGTGCCAGCAGTTACGGGCGAACAGGTCCTGAGCAGTTCTTC